The 15 T cell receptor beta chains given below trace back to one sample, sequenced in a study of naive and memory T cell subsets (dated by TCRdb to about 2017). The method behind the library was UMI-ligation and nested PCR. Sequencer: Illumina MiSeq. To cover both TRBC1 and TRBC2, the beta constant-region primer consisted of an equimolar mix of two oligonucleotides. Four rounds of PCR were used to amplify ligated cDNA, with nested alpha and beta constant-region primers being used together with the SP2 primer. TCRdb ran its own pipeline on the public reads, namely fastp trimming at Q25 and MiXCR clone calling, and kept in-frame beta chains. Here each entry gathers all rows of one CDR3 protein and keeps the most common genes and DNA. Present in this sample are 10,000 or so distinct CDR3 sequences, roughly 5.5% of which were seen just once. Around 53% of the sample belongs to the ten largest clones.

What was sequenced was CD4+ TEMRA cells from blood. This specimen's cell subset or site label, per the study, means: effector memory re-expressing CD45RA, CD45RA+ CD27-. These receptors were taken from a human donor in good health.

This clonotype occurred many times. This chain connects TRBV29-1 to TRBJ2-1; the D gene is possibly TRBD2 (6 bases). Per germline, CDR1 SQVTM and CDR2 ANQGSEA. V gave up 6 bases and J gave up 5 bases, with 20 bases separating them. The CDR3 has 15 amino acids. The CDR3 region has the DNA TGCAGCGTGAGAGATGGGGGAGGTATCAACAATGAGCAGTTCTTC. Translating gives CSVRDGGGINNEQFF.

Many counts were recorded for this clonotype. This chain joins TRBV7-3 and TRBJ1-6, with a weak D call TRBD1 (6 bases). Trimming left V 4 bases short and J 5 bases short, with 9 bases between. The CDR3 extends over 14 amino acids. Germline lookup yields CDR1 SGHTA and CDR2 FQGTGA. CDR3 protein: CASSSGTNNSPLHF. In DNA, the CDR3 is TGTGCCAGCAGCTCCGGGACAAATAATTCACCCCTCCACTTT.

Ten or more counts support this clonotype. V is TRBV7-2 and J is TRBJ2-1, with D maybe TRBD2 (7 bases). Per germline, CDR1 SGHTA and CDR2 FQGNSA. Between the trimmed V and J ends, which lost 6 bases and 2 bases, there was a span of 14 bases. This CDR3 spans 15 amino acids. CDR3 DNA: TGTGCCAGCAGGGGGGGGGCGGCCACCTACAATGAGCAGTTCTTC. Translation gives CASRGGAATYNEQFF.

There are many counts of this clonotype. The chain employs TRBV6-1 and TRBJ2-5, with D possibly being TRBD2 (5 bases). There are 16 residues in the CDR3. Trimming stripped 6 bases from V and 1 base from J, with 18 bases between. Germline V gene lookup returns CDR1 MNHNS and CDR2 SASEGT. CDR3 in DNA: TGTGCCAGCAGAAGTGTCCGGGGTAAAGTCCAAGAGACCCAGTACTTC. It codes for CASRSVRGKVQETQYF.

This clonotype appeared a few times. The V and J genes are TRBV7-3 and TRBJ2-1; the D call may be TRBD1 or TRBD2 (6 bases each). CDR1 and CDR2 from the germline V gene are SGHTA and FQGTGA. The CDR3 consists of 18 residues. The V end was cut by 5 bases, the J end by 3 bases, with 23 bases between. The CDR3 region has the DNA TGTGCCAGCAGCCCAACCGGGGTCAGGGGAGGAGGCTACAATGAGCAGTTCTTC. This sequence encodes CASSPTGVRGGGYNEQFF.

This clonotype was counted only a few times. J is TRBJ2-7 and V is TRBV11-1; 10 bases line up with TRBD2. The germline CDR1 and CDR2 sequences are SGHAT and FQDESV (reference sequence). Trimming removed 2 bases from V and 2 bases from J; junction bases left unmatched: 3. This CDR3 is built from 15 residues. This chain's CDR3 is CASSLRTSGPYEQYF. The CDR3 DNA follows: TGTGCCAGCAGCTTAAGGACTAGCGGACCCTACGAGCAGTACTTC. Drawing the rest from reference TRBV11-1 and TRBJ2-7, the complete variable domain is EAEVAQSPRYKITEKSQAVAFWCDPISGHATLYWYRQILGQGPELLVQFQDESVVDDSQLPKDRFSAERLKGVDSTLKIQPAELGDSAMYLCASSLRTSGPYEQYFGPGTRLTVT.

This clonotype was counted many times. V gene TRBV29-1 combines with J gene TRBJ1-1, with D possibly being TRBD1 (5 bases). Per the germline V gene, CDR1 is SQVTM and CDR2 is ANQGSEA. This CDR3 is built from 12 residues. Trimming removed 1 base from V and 5 bases from J, with 8 bases in between. The CDR3 sequence: CSVEGRGTEAFF. The CDR3 coding sequence is TGCAGCGTTGAAGGTCGGGGGACTGAAGCTTTCTTT. Using reference TRBV29-1 and TRBJ1-1 for the parts outside the CDR3, the full variable domain is SAVISQKPSRDICQRGTSLTIQCQVDSQVTMMFWYRQQPGQSLTLIATANQGSEATYESGFVIDKFPISRPNLTFSTLTVSNMSPEDSSIYLCSVEGRGTEAFFGQGTRLTVV.

By sample fraction, this clonotype is medium-sized. V and J are TRBV7-9 and TRBJ1-2; D remains ambiguous. This CDR3 is built from 15 residues. V was cut by 1 base and J by 0 bases, with 9 bases left in between. Germline V CDR1 and CDR2: SEHNR, FQNEAQ (reference sequence). CDR3 region: CASSLGSGPNYGYTF. The CDR3 DNA reads TGTGCCAGCAGCTTAGGGAGCGGTCCTAACTATGGCTACACCTTC.

In this sample, this clonotype turned up a few times. This rearrangement joins TRBV7-2 to TRBJ1-1; TRBD1 might be the D (5 bases). Trimming cost V 6 bases and J 0 bases, with 11 bases left between them. The CDR3 runs to 14 residues. CDR1 SGHTA and CDR2 FQGNSA come from the germline V gene. The CDR3: CASRGGSLNTEAFF. CDR3 coding DNA: TGTGCCAGCAGGGGGGGGTCTCTGAACACTGAAGCTTTCTTT.

This clonotype was found many times. The chain couples TRBV3-1 to TRBJ1-3; D unclear. Trimming removed 2 bases at V and 0 bases at J, with 8 bases between. Germline CDR1 LGHDT, CDR2 YNNKEL (reference sequence). CDR3 length equals 15 residues. The chain's CDR3 is CASSQSGRSGNTIYF. In DNA form, the CDR3 reads TGTGCCAGCAGCCAATCCGGACGCTCTGGAAACACCATATATTTT.

This clonotype was counted at least ten times. The J gene is TRBJ2-3, the V gene TRBV6-2 or TRBV6-3; D unresolved. CDR1 and CDR2 from the germline V gene are MNHEY and SVGEGT. V lost 2 bases to trimming and J lost 2 bases, with 11 bases between them. This CDR3 is built from 15 residues. CDR3 coding DNA: TGTGCCAGCAGTTACATCATCCGGGTCACAGATACGCAGTATTTT. Translating it yields CASSYIIRVTDTQYF.

This clonotype came up many times. The gene calls are TRBV2 and TRBJ2-1; TRBD1 is a possible D gene (5 bases). V lost 4 bases to trimming and J lost 4 bases, with 17 bases between them. In germline, CDR1 is SNHLY, CDR2 FYNNEI. This CDR3 is built from 16 residues. In nucleotides, the CDR3 is TGTGCCAGCAGTGGGGGTGGCCAGGGAAGATACAATGAGCAGTTCTTC. This codes for CASSGGGQGRYNEQFF.

V usage is TRBV10-3 and J usage is TRBJ1-6; 7 bases map to TRBD1. V lost 5 bases to trimming and J lost 8 bases; unmatched junction nucleotides: 6. This CDR3 has 14 amino acids. CDR1 ENHRY and CDR2 SYGVKD come from the germline V gene. CDR3 in DNA: TGTGCCATCAGTCCTACAGGGGTTGATTCACCCCTCCACTTT. It specifies CAISPTGVDSPLHF.

This clonotype was detected many times. The chain is built from TRBV12-3 or TRBV12-4 and TRBJ2-1; 7 bases match TRBD2. After removal of 6 bases from V and 5 bases from J, the junction contained 10 bases not matched to a gene. The CDR3 totals 15 residues. The CDR3 here is CASSPPSGSHNEQFF. The CDR3 coding sequence is TGTGCCAGCAGCCCGCCTAGCGGCTCTCACAATGAGCAGTTCTTC.

The genes are TRBV3-1 and TRBJ2-7; TRBD1 is a possible D gene (6 bases). The CDR3 spans 18 residues. V lost 0 bases to trimming and J lost 2 bases, with 20 bases between them. Germline V gives CDR1 LGHDT, CDR2 YNNKEL (reference sequence). The CDR3: CASSQEKGWGSGAYEQYF. The CDR3 DNA follows: TGTGCCAGCAGCCAAGAGAAGGGCTGGGGTTCAGGGGCCTACGAGCAGTACTTC.